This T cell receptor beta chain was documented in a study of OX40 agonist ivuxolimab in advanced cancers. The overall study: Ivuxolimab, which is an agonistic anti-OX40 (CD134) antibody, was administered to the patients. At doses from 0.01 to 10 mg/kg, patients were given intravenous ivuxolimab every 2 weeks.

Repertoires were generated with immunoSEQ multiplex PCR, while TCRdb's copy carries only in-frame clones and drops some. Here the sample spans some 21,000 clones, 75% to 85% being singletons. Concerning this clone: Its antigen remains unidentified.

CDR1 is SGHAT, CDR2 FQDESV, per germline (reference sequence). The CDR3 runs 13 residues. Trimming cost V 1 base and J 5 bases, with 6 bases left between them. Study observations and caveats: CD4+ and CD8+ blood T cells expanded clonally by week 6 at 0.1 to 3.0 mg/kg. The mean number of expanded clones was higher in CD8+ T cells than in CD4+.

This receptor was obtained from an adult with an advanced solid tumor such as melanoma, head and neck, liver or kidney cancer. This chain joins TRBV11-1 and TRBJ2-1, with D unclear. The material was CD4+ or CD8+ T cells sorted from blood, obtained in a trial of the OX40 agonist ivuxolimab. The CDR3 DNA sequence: TGTGCCAGCAGCTTAGGACTCGACAATGAGCAGTTCTTC. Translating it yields CASSLGLDNEQFF.